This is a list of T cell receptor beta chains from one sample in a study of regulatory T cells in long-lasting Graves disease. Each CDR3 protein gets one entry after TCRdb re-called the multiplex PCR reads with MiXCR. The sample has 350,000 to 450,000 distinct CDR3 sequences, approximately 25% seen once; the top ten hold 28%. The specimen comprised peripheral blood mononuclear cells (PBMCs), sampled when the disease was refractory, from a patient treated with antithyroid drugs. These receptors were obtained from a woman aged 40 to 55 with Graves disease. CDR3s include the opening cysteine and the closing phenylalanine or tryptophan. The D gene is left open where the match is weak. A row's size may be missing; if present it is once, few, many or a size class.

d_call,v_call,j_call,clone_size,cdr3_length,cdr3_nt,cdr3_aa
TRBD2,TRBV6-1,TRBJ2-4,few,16,TGTGCCAGCAGTAGGGCTAGCGGGAGGGCCAAAAACATTCAGTACTTC,CASSRASGRAKNIQYF
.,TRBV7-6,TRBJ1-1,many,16,TGTGCCAGCAGCTTATCGGATACAGGGCTAGGCACTGAAGCTTTCTTT,CASSLSDTGLGTEAFF
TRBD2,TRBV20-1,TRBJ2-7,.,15,TGCAGTGCTAGAGATTTACAGCGGGGCTCCTACGAGCAGTACTTC,CSARDLQRGSYEQYF
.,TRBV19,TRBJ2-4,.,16,TGTGCCAGTAGTATTATAGGGTTTGGATCCAAAAACATTCAGTACTTC,CASSIIGFGSKNIQYF
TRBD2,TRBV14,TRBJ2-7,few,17,TGTGCCAGCAGCCGACACGCTAGCGGGAGGGCCCGAGCAGAGCAGTACTTC,CASSRHASGRARAEQYF
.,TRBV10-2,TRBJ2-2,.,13,TGCGCCAGCAGTATTTTTTTTCCCGGGGAGCTGTTTTTT,CASSIFFPGELFF
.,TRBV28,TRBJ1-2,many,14,TGTGCCAGCAGTCTCGGGGCGGGGAGAGGTGGCTACACCTTC,CASSLGAGRGGYTF
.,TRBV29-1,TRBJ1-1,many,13,TGCAGCGTTGTTCGGGTATCTGGTTCTGAAGCTTTCTTT,CSVVRVSGSEAFF
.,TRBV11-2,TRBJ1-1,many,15,TGTGCCAGCAGCTTAGGATTAATGTTGAACACTGAAGCTTTCTTT,CASSLGLMLNTEAFF
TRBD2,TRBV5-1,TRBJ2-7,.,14,TGCGCCAGCAGCTCGACTAGCGGCATTTACGAGCAGTACTTC,CASSSTSGIYEQYF
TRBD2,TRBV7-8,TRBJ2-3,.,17,TGTGCCAGCAGCCCCCGCAGCGGGGTCTATAGCACAGATACGCAGTATTTT,CASSPRSGVYSTDTQYF
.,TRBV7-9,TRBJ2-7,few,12,TGTGCCAGCAGCTCCCCCTACGGGGAGCAGTACTTC,CASSSPYGEQYF
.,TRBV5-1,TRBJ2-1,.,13,TGCGCCAGCAGCTTGTTTACCTACAATGAGCAGTTCTTC,CASSLFTYNEQFF
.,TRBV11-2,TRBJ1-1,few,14,TGTGCCAGCAGCTTAGGGACATTTCTTCCTGAAGCTTTCTTT,CASSLGTFLPEAFF
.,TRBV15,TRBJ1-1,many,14,TGTGCCACCAGCAGAGATTTTTCCGACACTGAAGCTTTCTTT,CATSRDFSDTEAFF
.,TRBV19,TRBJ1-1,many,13,TGTGCCAGTAGTACTAAGTCGAACACTGAAGCTTTCTTT,CASSTKSNTEAFF
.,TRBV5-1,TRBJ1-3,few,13,TGCGCCAGCACCGGAAACTCTGGAAACACCATATATTTT,CASTGNSGNTIYF
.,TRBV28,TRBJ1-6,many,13,TGTGCCAGCAGACTAATAGACGATTCACCCCTCCACTTT,CASRLIDDSPLHF
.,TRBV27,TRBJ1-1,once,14,TGTGCCCACACAGCGGGACCGGGAAACACTGAAGCTTTCTTT,CAHTAGPGNTEAFF
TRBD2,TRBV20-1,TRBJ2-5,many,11,TGCAGTGCTCCCACGGGGGGGACCCAGTACTTC,CSAPTGGTQYF
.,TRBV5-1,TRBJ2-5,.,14,TGCGCCAGCAGCTTGGTGGGTTACCAAGAGACCCAGTACTTC,CASSLVGYQETQYF
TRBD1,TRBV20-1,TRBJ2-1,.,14,TGCAGTGCTAGAGATCTGTCAGGGGGCTATGAGCAGTTCTTC,CSARDLSGGYEQFF
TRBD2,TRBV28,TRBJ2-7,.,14,TGTGCCAGCACCGCGATAGCGGGAGTCTACGAGCAGTACTTC,CASTAIAGVYEQYF